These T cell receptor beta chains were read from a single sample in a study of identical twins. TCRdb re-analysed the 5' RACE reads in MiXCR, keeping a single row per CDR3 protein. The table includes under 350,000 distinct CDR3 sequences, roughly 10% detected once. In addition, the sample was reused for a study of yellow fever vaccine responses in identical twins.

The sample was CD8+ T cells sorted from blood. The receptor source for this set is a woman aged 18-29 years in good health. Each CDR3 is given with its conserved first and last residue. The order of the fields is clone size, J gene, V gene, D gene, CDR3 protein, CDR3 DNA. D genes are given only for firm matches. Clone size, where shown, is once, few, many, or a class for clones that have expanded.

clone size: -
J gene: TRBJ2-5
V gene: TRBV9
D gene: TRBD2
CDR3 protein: CASSSHRLAGAVEGETQYF
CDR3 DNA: TGTGCCAGCAGCAGCCACAGACTAGCGGGAGCCGTTGAGGGGGAGACCCAGTACTTC

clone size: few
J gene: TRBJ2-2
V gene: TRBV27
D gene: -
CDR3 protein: CASSFAVTGELFF
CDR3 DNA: TGTGCCAGCAGTTTCGCCGTAACCGGGGAGCTGTTTTTT

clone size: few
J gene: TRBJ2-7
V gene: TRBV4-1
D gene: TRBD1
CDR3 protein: CASSQTHYRDRIYEQYF
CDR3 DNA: TGCGCCAGCAGCCAAACCCATTACCGGGACAGGATCTACGAGCAGTACTTC

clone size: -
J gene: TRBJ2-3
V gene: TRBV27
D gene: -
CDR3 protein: CASRSAADTQYF
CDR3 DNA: TGTGCCAGCAGATCGGCGGCAGATACGCAGTATTTT

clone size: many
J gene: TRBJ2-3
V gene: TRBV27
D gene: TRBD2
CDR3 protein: CASSLTGLGGGTDTQYF
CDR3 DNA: TGTGCCAGCAGTTTAACGGGGTTGGGGGGGGGCACAGATACGCAGTATTTT

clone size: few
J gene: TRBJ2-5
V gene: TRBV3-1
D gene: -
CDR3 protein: CASSQAPLGVETQYF
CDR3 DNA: TGTGCCAGCAGCCAAGCTCCCTTGGGGGTGGAGACCCAGTACTTC

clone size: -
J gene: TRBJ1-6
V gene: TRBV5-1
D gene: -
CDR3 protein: CASSLEGPSYNSPLHF
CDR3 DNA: TGCGCCAGCAGCTTGGAAGGACCCTCCTATAATTCACCCCTCCACTTT

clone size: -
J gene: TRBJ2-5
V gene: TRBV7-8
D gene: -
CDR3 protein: CASSLVNGVQETQYF
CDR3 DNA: TGTGCCAGCAGCTTAGTAAACGGGGTTCAAGAGACCCAGTACTTC

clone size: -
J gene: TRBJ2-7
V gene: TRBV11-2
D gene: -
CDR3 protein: CASSLEPGDYEQYF
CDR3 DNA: TGTGCCAGCAGCTTAGAACCGGGGGACTACGAGCAGTACTTC

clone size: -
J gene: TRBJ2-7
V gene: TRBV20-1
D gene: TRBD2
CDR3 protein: CSARDPSSGRAYEQYF
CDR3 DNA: TGCAGTGCTAGAGACCCATCTAGCGGGAGGGCCTACGAGCAGTACTTC

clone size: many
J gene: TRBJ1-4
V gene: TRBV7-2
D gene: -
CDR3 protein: CASSTIRGNGGEKLFF
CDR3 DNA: TGTGCCAGCAGCACCATCCGGGGAAATGGGGGTGAAAAACTGTTTTTT

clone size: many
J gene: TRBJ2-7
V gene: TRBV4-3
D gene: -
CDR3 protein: CASSHGHSTSYEQYF
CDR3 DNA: TGCGCCAGCAGCCACGGACATTCCACCTCCTACGAGCAGTACTTC

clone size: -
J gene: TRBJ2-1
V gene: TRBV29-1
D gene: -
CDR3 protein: CSATVWAYNEQFF
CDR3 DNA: TGCAGCGCGACAGTTTGGGCTTACAATGAGCAGTTCTTC

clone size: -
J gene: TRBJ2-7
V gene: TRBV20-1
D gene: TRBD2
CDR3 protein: CSARDPGTSGYEQYF
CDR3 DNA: TGCAGTGCTAGAGACCCCGGGACTAGCGGTTACGAGCAGTACTTC

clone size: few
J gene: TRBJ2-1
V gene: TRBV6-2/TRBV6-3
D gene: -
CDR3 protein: CASSYSSGSNSYNEQFF
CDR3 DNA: TGTGCCAGCAGTTACTCGAGTGGCAGCAACTCCTACAATGAGCAGTTCTTC

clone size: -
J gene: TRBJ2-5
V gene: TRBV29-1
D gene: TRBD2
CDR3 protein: CSVAAASGYQETQYF
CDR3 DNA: TGCAGCGTTGCGGCGGCTAGCGGGTACCAAGAGACCCAGTACTTC

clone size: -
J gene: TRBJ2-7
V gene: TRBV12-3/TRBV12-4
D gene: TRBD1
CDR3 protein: CASTPDRGYEQYF
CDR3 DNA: TGTGCCAGCACACCGGACAGGGGCTACGAGCAGTACTTC

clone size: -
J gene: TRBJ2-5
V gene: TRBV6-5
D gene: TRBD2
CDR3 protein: CASSYSTAGGPGETQYF
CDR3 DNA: TGTGCCAGCAGTTACTCGACGGCGGGGGGGCCTGGGGAGACCCAGTACTTC

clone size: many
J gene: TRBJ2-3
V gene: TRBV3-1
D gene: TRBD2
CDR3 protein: CASSQILAVTDTQYF
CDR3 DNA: TGTGCCAGCAGCCAAATTCTAGCGGTCACAGATACGCAGTATTTT

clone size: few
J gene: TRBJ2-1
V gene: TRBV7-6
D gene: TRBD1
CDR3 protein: CASSLAFGTGLNEQFF
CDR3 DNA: TGTGCCAGCAGCTTAGCGTTTGGGACAGGGCTCAATGAGCAGTTCTTC

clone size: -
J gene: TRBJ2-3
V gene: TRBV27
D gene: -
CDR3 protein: CASSFGAAGTQYF
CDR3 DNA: TGTGCCAGCAGTTTTGGGGCAGCCGGTACGCAGTATTTT

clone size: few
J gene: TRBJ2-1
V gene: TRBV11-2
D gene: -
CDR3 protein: CASSLGLYSYNEQFF
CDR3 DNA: TGTGCCAGCAGCTTAGGTCTATACTCCTACAATGAGCAGTTCTTC

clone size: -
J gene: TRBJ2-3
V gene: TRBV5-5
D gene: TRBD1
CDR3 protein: CASTPTRQGWADTQYF
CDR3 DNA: TGTGCCAGCACCCCGACGAGACAGGGTTGGGCAGATACGCAGTATTTT

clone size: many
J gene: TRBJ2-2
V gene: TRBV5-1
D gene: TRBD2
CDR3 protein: CASSLVAWEGQILANTGELFF
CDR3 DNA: TGCGCCAGCAGCTTGGTTGCGTGGGAGGGGCAGATACTTGCGAACACCGGGGAGCTGTTTTTT

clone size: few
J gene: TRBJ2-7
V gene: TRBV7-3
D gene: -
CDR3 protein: CASSPVQGLEQYF
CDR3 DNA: TGTGCCAGCAGCCCAGTTCAGGGGCTCGAGCAGTACTTC

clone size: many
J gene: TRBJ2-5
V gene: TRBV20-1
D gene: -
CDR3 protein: CSARSPGPAGPQETQYF
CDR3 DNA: TGCAGTGCTAGATCCCCAGGGCCCGCGGGTCCCCAAGAGACCCAGTACTTC

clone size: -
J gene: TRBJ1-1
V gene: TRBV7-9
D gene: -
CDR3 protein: CASSLASAGPTEAFF
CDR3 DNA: TGTGCCAGCAGCTTAGCCTCCGCGGGACCTACTGAAGCTTTCTTT

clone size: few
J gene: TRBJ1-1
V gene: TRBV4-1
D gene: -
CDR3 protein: CASSQEGGPQAFF
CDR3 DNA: TGCGCCAGCAGCCAAGAGGGGGGTCCTCAAGCTTTCTTT

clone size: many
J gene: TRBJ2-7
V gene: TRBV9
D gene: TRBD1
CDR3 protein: CASSVGGTGYEQYF
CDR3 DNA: TGTGCCAGCAGCGTAGGGGGGACAGGTTACGAGCAGTACTTC

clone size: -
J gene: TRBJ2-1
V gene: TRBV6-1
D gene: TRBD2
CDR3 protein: CASSGQLAGGSYNEQFF
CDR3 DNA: TGTGCCAGCAGTGGCCAACTAGCGGGGGGTTCCTACAATGAGCAGTTCTTC

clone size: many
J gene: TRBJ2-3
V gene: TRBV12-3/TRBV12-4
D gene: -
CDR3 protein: CASSWGSAGTDTQYF
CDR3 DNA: TGTGCCAGCAGTTGGGGTAGCGCCGGCACAGATACGCAGTATTTT

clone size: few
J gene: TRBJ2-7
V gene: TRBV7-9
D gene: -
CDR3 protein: CASSLEERNYEQYF
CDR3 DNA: TGTGCCAGCAGCTTAGAAGAACGAAACTACGAGCAGTACTTC

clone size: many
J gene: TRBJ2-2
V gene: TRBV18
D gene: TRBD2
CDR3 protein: CASSPETSGGPTGELFF
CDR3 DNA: TGTGCCAGCTCACCCGAAACTAGCGGGGGACCTACCGGGGAGCTGTTTTTT

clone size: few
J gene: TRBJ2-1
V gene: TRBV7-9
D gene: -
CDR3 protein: CASSLGLGGNEQFF
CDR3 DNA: TGTGCCAGCAGCTTGGGGTTGGGGGGAAATGAGCAGTTCTTC

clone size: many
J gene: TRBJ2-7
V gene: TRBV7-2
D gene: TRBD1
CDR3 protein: CASSPRTGNVIYEQYF
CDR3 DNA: TGTGCCAGCAGCCCCCGGACAGGGAATGTGATATACGAGCAGTACTTC

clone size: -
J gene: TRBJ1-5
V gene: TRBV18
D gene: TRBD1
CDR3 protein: CASSPGQALINQPQHF
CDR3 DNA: TGTGCCAGCTCACCGGGACAGGCCCTGATCAATCAGCCCCAGCATTTT

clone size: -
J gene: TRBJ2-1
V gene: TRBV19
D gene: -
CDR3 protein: CAVGVEQFF
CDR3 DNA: TGTGCCGTCGGGGTTGAGCAGTTCTTC

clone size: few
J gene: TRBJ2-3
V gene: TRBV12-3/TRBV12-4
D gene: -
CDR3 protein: CASSLFKWWLGTDTQYF
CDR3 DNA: TGTGCCAGCAGTTTGTTTAAGTGGTGGCTGGGCACAGATACGCAGTATTTT

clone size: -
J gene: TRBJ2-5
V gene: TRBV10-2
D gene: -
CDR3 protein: CASRDAVITVQETQYF
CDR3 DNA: TGCGCCAGCAGGGACGCGGTAATAACAGTTCAAGAGACCCAGTACTTC

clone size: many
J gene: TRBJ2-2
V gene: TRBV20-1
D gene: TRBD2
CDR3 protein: CSAGGGYGELFF
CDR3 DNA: TGCAGTGCTGGGGGGGGGTACGGGGAGCTGTTTTTT

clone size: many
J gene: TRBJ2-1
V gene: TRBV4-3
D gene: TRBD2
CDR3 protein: CASSQDRASGTYNEQFF
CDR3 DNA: TGCGCCAGCAGCCAAGATAGGGCTAGCGGGACCTACAATGAGCAGTTCTTC

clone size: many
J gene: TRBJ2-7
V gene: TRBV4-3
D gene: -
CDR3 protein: CASSQDPRGGSYEQYF
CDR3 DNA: TGCGCCAGCAGCCAAGATCCGCGAGGGGGATCCTACGAGCAGTACTTC

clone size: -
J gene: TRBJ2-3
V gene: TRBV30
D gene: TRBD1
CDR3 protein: CAWSPTLWDRGGDTQYF
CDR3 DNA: TGTGCCTGGAGTCCAACACTATGGGACAGGGGAGGAGATACGCAGTATTTT

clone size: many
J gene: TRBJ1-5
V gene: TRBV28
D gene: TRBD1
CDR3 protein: CASSYRGGQQPQHF
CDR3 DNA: TGTGCCAGCAGTTACAGGGGAGGACAGCAGCCCCAGCATTTT

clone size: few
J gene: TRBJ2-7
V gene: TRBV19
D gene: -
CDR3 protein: CASSKGRAYEQYF
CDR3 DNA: TGTGCCAGTAGTAAGGGAAGGGCCTACGAGCAGTACTTC

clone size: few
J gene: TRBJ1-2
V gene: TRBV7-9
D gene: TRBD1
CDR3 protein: CASSPGGANNYGYTF
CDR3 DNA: TGTGCCAGCAGCCCAGGGGGAGCCAACAACTATGGCTACACCTTC

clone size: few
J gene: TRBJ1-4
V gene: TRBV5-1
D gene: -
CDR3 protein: CASSGDGRLATNEKLFF
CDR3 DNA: TGCGCCAGCAGCGGGGACGGCCGACTTGCAACTAATGAAAAACTGTTTTTT

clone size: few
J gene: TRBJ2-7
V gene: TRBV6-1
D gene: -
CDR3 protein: CASSSGQSPYEQYF
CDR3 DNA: TGTGCCAGCAGCTCCGGACAGTCACCCTACGAGCAGTACTTC

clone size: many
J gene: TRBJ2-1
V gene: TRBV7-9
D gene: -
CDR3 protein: CASSSRWDEQFF
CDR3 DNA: TGTGCCAGCAGCTCAAGGTGGGATGAGCAGTTCTTC

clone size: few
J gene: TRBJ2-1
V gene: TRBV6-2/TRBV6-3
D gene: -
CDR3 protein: CASSHESRHEQFF
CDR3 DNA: TGTGCCAGCAGCCACGAAAGTCGTCATGAGCAGTTCTTC

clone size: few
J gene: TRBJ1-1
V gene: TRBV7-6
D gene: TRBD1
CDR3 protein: CASSGQGAGPAFF
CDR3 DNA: TGTGCCAGCAGCGGTCAGGGGGCAGGTCCTGCTTTCTTT

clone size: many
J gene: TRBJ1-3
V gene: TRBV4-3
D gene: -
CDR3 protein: CASSQDPRAQGNTIYF
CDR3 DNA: TGCGCCAGCAGCCAAGATCCGAGGGCGCAGGGAAACACCATATATTTT

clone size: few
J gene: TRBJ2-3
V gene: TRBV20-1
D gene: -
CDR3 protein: CSARDLFEGGSSTDTQYF
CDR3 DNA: TGCAGTGCTAGAGATCTTTTCGAGGGGGGAAGCAGCACAGATACGCAGTATTTT

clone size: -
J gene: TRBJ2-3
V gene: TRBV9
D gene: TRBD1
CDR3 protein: CASSPQGTPSTDTQYF
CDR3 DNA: TGTGCCAGCAGTCCACAGGGGACCCCTAGCACAGATACGCAGTATTTT

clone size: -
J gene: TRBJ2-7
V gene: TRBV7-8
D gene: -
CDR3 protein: CASSSFYGSADYEQYF
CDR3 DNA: TGTGCCAGCAGCTCCTTCTACGGTTCGGCGGACTACGAGCAGTACTTC

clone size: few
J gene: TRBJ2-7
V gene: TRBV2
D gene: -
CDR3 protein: CASTWRGDDYEQYF
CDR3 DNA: TGTGCCAGCACCTGGAGGGGGGACGACTACGAGCAGTACTTC

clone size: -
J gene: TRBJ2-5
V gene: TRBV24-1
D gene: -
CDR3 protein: CATSPPDGEEETQYF
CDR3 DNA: TGTGCCACCAGCCCCCCGGACGGCGAGGAAGAGACCCAGTACTTC

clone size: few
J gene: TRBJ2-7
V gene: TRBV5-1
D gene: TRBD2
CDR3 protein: CASSQRGSAYEQYF
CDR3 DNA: TGCGCCAGCAGTCAGCGCGGGAGCGCCTACGAGCAGTACTTC

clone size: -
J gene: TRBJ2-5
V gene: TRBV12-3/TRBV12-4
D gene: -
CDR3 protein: CASSSDLTETQYF
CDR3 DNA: TGTGCCAGCAGTTCCGACCTTACGGAGACCCAGTACTTC